The 18 T cell receptor beta chains listed next were all sequenced from one sample in a study of blood T cell repertoires in COVID-19. Libraries were prepared by immunoSEQ multiplex PCR; TCRdb keeps only in-frame clonotypes and omits some of them. The sample records about 150,000 clones, around 78% being singletons. The specimen sequenced was peripheral blood. The source is a man at least 80 years old with acute or convalescent COVID-19.

The chain couples TRBV14 to TRBJ1-2; D unclear. Between the trimmed V and J ends, which lost 0 bases and 8 bases, there was a span of 10 bases. CDR3 length: 13 residues. Germline CDR1 SGHDN, CDR2 FVKESK. CDR3 DNA: TGTGCCAGCAGCCAAGAGCCGGGGAGAGGCTACACCTTC. Its protein product is CASSQEPGRGYTF.

The genes are TRBV12-3 or TRBV12-4 and TRBJ2-5; no clear D. The CDR3 consists of 11 residues. V lost 5 bases, J lost 3 bases, and 4 bases lay in between. The CDR3 nucleotides read TGTGCCAGCAGTCCGGAAGAGACCCAGTACTTC. This codes for CASSPEETQYF.

CDR3 protein: CASSLGTSVRQETQYF. The CDR3 region has the DNA TGTGCCAGCAGCTTAGGGACTAGCGTGAGGCAAGAGACCCAGTACTTC. The V and J genes are TRBV11-3 and TRBJ2-5; the match to TRBD2 covers 9 bases. There are 16 residues in the CDR3. The V gene end was trimmed by 1 base and the J gene end by 2 bases; junction bases not matched to a gene: 5. The germline gives CDR1 SGHNT, CDR2 YENEEA.

This clone has only a few counts. The genes are TRBV19 and TRBJ1-2, with 7 bases that match TRBD1. The CDR3 is 18 residues long. CDR1 and CDR2 (germline): LNHDA, SQIVND (reference sequence). V gave up 1 base and J gave up 0 bases; unmatched junction bases: 11. The CDR3 spells CASSIVGGGDLANYGYTF. The CDR3 DNA sequence: TGTGCCAGTAGTATAGTTGGAGGGGGCGACCTTGCTAACTATGGCTACACCTTC. Filled out from reference TRBV19 and TRBJ1-2, the complete variable domain reads DGGITQSPKYLFRKEGQNVTLSCEQNLNHDAMYWYRQDPGQGLRLIYYSQIVNDFQKGDIAEGYSVSREKKESFPLTVTSAQKNPTAFYLCASSIVGGGDLANYGYTFGSGTRLTVV.

The J gene is TRBJ2-7, the V gene TRBV7-8; a possible D gene is TRBD2 (5 bases). Between the trimmed V and J ends, which lost 5 bases and 1 base, there was a span of 9 bases. This CDR3 has 13 residues. Germline-derived CDR1 and CDR2 are SGHVS and FQNEAQ. The CDR3 spells CASSRGGSYEQYV. CDR3 nucleotide sequence: TGTGCCAGCAGCCGGGGTGGGTCCTACGAGCAGTACGTC.

The V and J genes are TRBV7-2 and TRBJ1-1, with TRBD1 as a possible D gene (6 bases). Trimming cost V 5 bases and J 0 bases, with 13 bases left between them. CDR1 SGHTA and CDR2 FQGNSA come from the germline V gene. This CDR3 region has 15 residues. CDR3 protein: CASSPRTVMNTEAFF. CDR3 sequence (DNA): TGTGCCAGCAGCCCGAGGACAGTCATGAACACTGAAGCTTTCTTT.

This clone has more than one count but fewer than ten. V is TRBV12-5 and J is TRBJ2-4, with D perhaps TRBD1 (8 bases). The CDR3 sequence is 15 residues long. Germline V gene lookup returns CDR1 LGHNT and CDR2 FRNRAP. V lost 3 bases and J lost 6, with 15 bases in between. CDR3 nucleotides: TGTGCTAGTGGTTTACCAACAGGGGGGGGAAACATTCAGTACTTC. Translated, it gives CASGLPTGGGNIQYF.

The genes are TRBV30 and TRBJ1-2; possible D gene TRBD1, 5 bases. V was shortened by 5 bases and J by 0 bases, with 13 bases between the two germline ends. CDR3 length: 14 residues. Germline CDR1 and CDR2: GTSNPN and SVGIG (reference sequence). CDR3 sequence: CAWVPTVTNYGYTF. CDR3 in DNA: TGTGCCTGGGTCCCGACAGTAACTAACTATGGCTACACCTTC.

The table lists this clone with a count of one. The chain couples TRBV6-6 to TRBJ2-6; 9 nucleotides agree with TRBD1. The CDR3 is 20 amino acids. The J segment lost 2 bases and the V segment lost 6 bases, leaving 17 bases of the junction unmatched. Germline loops: CDR1 MNHNY, CDR2 SVGAGI (reference sequence). The DNA of the CDR3 is TGTGCCAGCAGCCGACCGACAGGGGGAATTCGGGCCACTGGGGCCAACGTCCTGACTTTC. It translates to CASSRPTGGIRATGANVLTF.

The chain uses TRBV12-5 and TRBJ2-7, with D maybe TRBD1 (6 bases). Per the germline V gene, CDR1 is LGHNT and CDR2 is FRNRAP. Trimming took off 9 bases at V and 2 bases at J, with 14 bases between the two ends. The CDR3 runs 13 residues. The CDR3 DNA sequence: TGTGCTAGCCTCCCGACAGGTGCCTACGAGCAGTACTTC. This sequence encodes CASLPTGAYEQYF.

The chain uses TRBV18 and TRBJ2-3; 10 bases line up with TRBD1. The CDR3 contains 17 residues. The junction had 9 bases not matched to a gene; V was cut back by 6 bases and J by 0 bases. Germline V CDR1 and CDR2: KGHSH, LQKENI. CDR3 DNA sequence: TGTGCCAGCTCGGGGACAGGGGCGACTACTAGCACAGATACGCAGTATTTT. Translation gives CASSGTGATTSTDTQYF.

The chain uses TRBV10-3 and TRBJ2-1; 9 positions agree with TRBD2. The germline CDR1 and CDR2 sequences are ENHRY and SYGVKD. CDR3 length equals 18 residues. Losses at the gene ends were 0 bases for V and 3 bases for J; bases not matched to a gene: 9. This chain's CDR3 is CAISESPVAGDRYNEQFF. The CDR3, as DNA: TGTGCCATCAGTGAGTCTCCCGTAGCGGGGGACCGCTACAATGAGCAGTTCTTC.

This chain joins TRBV11-2 and TRBJ1-1, with TRBD1 as a possible D gene (6 bases). This CDR3 has 14 residues. V gave up 3 bases and J gave up 5 bases, with 13 bases separating them. Looked up from germline, CDR1 is SGHAT and CDR2 is FQNNGV. The CDR3 DNA reads as TGTGCCAGCAGCTTGGCGCAGGGGCGGACTGAAGCTTTCTTT. As protein: CASSLAQGRTEAFF.

This clone has only a few counts. The V call is TRBV12-3 or TRBV12-4, the J call TRBJ1-2; 9 bases agree with TRBD1. The V segment lost 6 bases and the J segment 3 bases; nucleotides outside the gene matches: 2. This CDR3 spans 13 amino acids. CDR3 protein: CASRRTGDYGYTF. The CDR3 nucleotides read TGTGCCAGCAGGCGGACAGGGGACTATGGCTACACCTTC.

This chain uses TRBV6-5 with TRBJ1-5; D remains ambiguous. Germline assignment: CDR1 MNHEY and CDR2 SVGAGI. Trimming shortened V by 7 bases and J by 7 bases, and 14 bases separated the two germline ends. The CDR3 sequence is 13 residues long. CDR3 in DNA: TGTGCCAGCATCCCATGGCTGGGCCAGCCCCAGCATTTT. It yields the protein CASIPWLGQPQHF.

This chain connects TRBV5-8 to TRBJ2-3; TRBD2 matches 7 bases. There are 16 residues in the CDR3. Germline assignment: CDR1 SGHTS and CDR2 YDEGEE. V lost 2 bases, J lost 0 bases, and 6 bases stayed unmatched. CDR3 amino acids: CASSFQRGPSTDTQYF. Written as DNA, the CDR3 is TGTGCCAGCAGCTTCCAGCGGGGTCCTAGCACAGATACGCAGTATTTT.

The J gene is TRBJ2-4, the V gene TRBV7-9, with 10 bases identical to TRBD2. Looked up from germline, CDR1 is SEHNR and CDR2 is FQNEAQ (reference sequence). The length of the CDR3 is 19 residues. V shed 3 bases and J 0 bases; nucleotides not matched to a gene: 11. CDR3 nucleotide sequence: TGTGCCAGCAGCTTCAGCGGGATAGCGGGGGGCCAAGCCAAAAACATTCAGTACTTC. Translating it yields CASSFSGIAGGQAKNIQYF.

The CDR3 DNA is TGTGCCAGCAGCCGGGGACTAGCGGGGGTTAATGAGCAGTTCTTC. It is translated as CASSRGLAGVNEQFF. The chain joins TRBV3-1 (or the pseudogene TRBV3-2) to TRBJ2-1; 14 bases match TRBD2. This CDR3 has 15 amino acids. V was clipped by 4 bases and J by 7 bases; unmatched bases: 3. Germline-derived CDR1 and CDR2 are LGHDT and YNNKEL (reference sequence).